What follows is one T cell receptor (beta chain) and its context. Its target antigen remains unknown. Qualities for individual bases were not recorded, and no much larger clone is one base off. V is pared back by 6 bases and J by 9 bases, with 12 bases lying between the germline termini. Including cysteine and phenylalanine, the CDR3 has 12 amino acids. The DNA shown is the 36-base CDR3, in frame from base 1. As encoded in the germline V gene (reference sequence), CDR1 is LNHNV while CDR2 is YYDKDF. The time point label on this specimen signifies: about 28 days (+/-7) after the second vaccine dose. AZD1222 recipients given second doses at about 4 weeks or at about 12 weeks were pooled, since spike-specific TCR depth and breadth were not found to differ between the two schedules. Samples from vaccinated people were obtained from the UK trials COV001 and COV002, which included a single-blind randomized controlled phase 2/3 trial of AZD1222 (ChAdOx1 nCoV-19) in healthy adults. For TCRbeta chain sequencing, PBMC samples were collected from trial participants at day 0 and at day 28 after the second dose.

This record belongs to a study of T cell responses to AZD1222 COVID-19 vaccine (TCRdb year 2021). Regarding the research as a whole: A total of over 230 trial participants underwent TCR sequencing, of whom around 200 received two doses of AZD1222 and about 25 received two doses of the MenACWY control vaccine. Enrollment into the trials was organized by age into subgroups of 18-55, 56-69 and 70-plus years, and those subgroups contained roughly 150, 30 and 60 TCR-sequenced participants, respectively. Overall study outcomes, separate from this receptor: The 56-69-year group was small, and its depth increase did not reach significance, likely because of low power. CD4 TCRs associated with the vaccine covered the entire spike protein, and the dominant responses were in regions 160-218 and 743-854. Conclusions about previously exposed vaccinees are limited, since just a handful of AZD1222 recipients were seropositive for SARS-CoV-2 at baseline. Reportedly, almost half of the unique spike-specific TCRs recognized epitopes lying outside the regions that are mutated in the B.1.351 and B.1.1.7 variants. Because no samples from the day 14 peak response were available, repertoires could be characterized only after the peak T cell response. Spike-specific TCR breadth and depth rose significantly after two AZD1222 doses compared with day 0 and with MenACWY recipients. Participants were mostly white British and included more females than males, and it was suggested by the authors that clonal diversity may have been underestimated.

The CDR3 regions of human TCRbeta chains were analyzed by immunosequencing. The authors processed their data as follows. TCRs in the repertoires were compared against a reference library of SARS-CoV-2-specific TCRs that had been generated with the MIRA antigen-specificity platform. Breadth was defined as the fraction of unique TCRs that were SARS-CoV-2-associated. Depth was defined as the fraction of total T cells that were SARS-CoV-2-associated. Using the MIRA data, every spike-specific TCR was mapped to the spike region that the TCR reacted to and assigned to either a CD4 or a CD8 class. Log10-transformed breadth and depth values were compared by one-way ANOVA with Sidak's multiple comparisons tests. The table was pulled from immuneACCESS by TCRdb, which kept in-frame rearrangements only. Such tables lose some clones; where checked, under half of the loss comes from unresolved V genes, and the rest has no known cause. V and J calls and clone size come straight from that table; D and trimming were deduced from the DNA. The sample table lists 88,000 or so clones, about 89% of them with a count of one. Around 5% of the sample goes to the ten largest clones.

The sequencing here drew on peripheral blood, taken 28 days after the second AZD1222 dose. The receptor chain draws on TRBV15 and TRBJ1-3, with an unclear D gene assignment. This receptor was identified in an adult who received the AZD1222 COVID-19 vaccine. The CDR3 region: CATSRSSSTIYF. At the DNA level, the sequence is TGTGCCACCAGTAGGAGCTCAAGCACCATATATTTT.